The 5 T cell receptor beta chains presented below share a single source sample, sequenced in a study of graft-versus-host responses after intestinal transplantation. No antigen is known for these receptors. The table came from immunoSEQ multiplex PCR; TCRdb's copy has only in-frame clones and leaves some out. The sample shows about 120,000 clones, just under 95% of them seen only once. The specimen comprised unstimulated CD4+ T cells sorted from spleen or lymph node cells, sampled before intestinal transplant. The receptor source for this set is a human donor who received an intestinal transplant.

J is TRBJ2-2 and V is TRBV5-1; TRBD2 matches at 11 bases. Unmatched junction bases numbered 4, after V lost 3 bases and J lost 3 bases. CDR3 length equals 16 residues. CDR1 SGHRS and CDR2 YFSETQ come from the germline V gene. CDR3 region: CASSYGTSGYTGELFF. The DNA for the CDR3 is TGCGCCAGCAGCTACGGGACTAGCGGATACACCGGGGAGCTGTTTTTT.

The CDR3 DNA reads as TGTGCCAGCAATCTGGACGGAAGTAACTCCTACGAGCAGTACTTC. This gives the protein CASNLDGSNSYEQYF. The V call is TRBV5-4, the J call TRBJ2-5; D not resolved. Near its end, the DNA agrees better with TRBJ2-7, so the J call may be wrong. Germline V lookup: CDR1 SGHNT, CDR2 YYREEE (reference sequence). The CDR3 runs to 15 residues.

This rearrangement joins TRBV28 to TRBJ1-6; TRBD1 agrees at 9 bases. J lost 8 bases, V lost 11 bases, and 13 bases had no gene match. Germline V gives CDR1 MDHEN, CDR2 SYDVKM. This CDR3 contains 15 residues. The chain's CDR3 is CAGGTGRTNHSPLHF. For the CDR3, the DNA is TGTGCCGGTGGGACAGGGCGTACCAATCATTCACCCCTCCACTTT.

The CDR3 nucleotides are TGTGCCAGCAGTGACCCGACACAACGCCCCAAACAGTTCTTC. Translation: CASSDPTQRPKQFF. J is TRBJ2-1 and V is TRBV25-1; D unresolved. There are 14 residues in the CDR3. Trimming removed 3 bases from V and 13 bases from J, with 19 bases in between. Germline-derived CDR1 and CDR2 are MGHDK and SYGVNS.

The chain recombines TRBV5-4 with TRBJ1-1; no reliable D call. This CDR3 comprises 14 residues. Germline V CDR1 and CDR2: SGHNT, YYREEE (reference sequence). The V end lost 2 bases, the J end lost 3 bases, and 11 bases lay between the germline ends. The chain's CDR3 is CASSFPRRDTEAFF. CDR3 nucleotides: TGTGCCAGCAGCTTCCCCCGGAGGGACACTGAAGCTTTCTTT.